These 13 T cell receptor beta chains came from one sample sequenced in a study of blood T cell repertoires in COVID-19. Some clones are missing from TCRdb's copy, which holds only in-frame ones; the method was immunoSEQ multiplex PCR. The table shows tens of thousands of clones, with almost 95% occurring only once. The sample comprised peripheral blood. These receptors were collected from a woman aged 60-70 years with active COVID-19.

The V call is TRBV19, the J call TRBJ2-1; D is ambiguous. Between the trimmed V and J ends, which lost 6 bases and 0 bases, there was a span of 9 bases. The germline V gene has CDR1 LNHDA and CDR2 SQIVND (reference sequence). The CDR3 sequence is 14 residues long. The chain's CDR3 is CASRVASSYNEQFF. In nucleotides, the CDR3 is TGTGCCAGTAGGGTGGCCAGCTCCTACAATGAGCAGTTCTTC.

This chain uses TRBV7-2 with TRBJ1-1, with a possible D match to TRBD1 (5 bases). This CDR3 comprises 14 residues. CDR1 SGHTA and CDR2 FQGNSA come from the germline V gene. The germline V and J ends were trimmed by 5 bases and 10 bases, with 20 bases remaining between them. In DNA form, the CDR3 reads TGTGCCAGCAGCAACCGCGACCAGGGTTTCGGAGCTTTCTTT. Translated: CASSNRDQGFGAFF.

The chain is built from TRBV5-1 and TRBJ2-2; TRBD1 agrees at 7 bases. The V gene end was trimmed by 3 bases and the J gene end by 6 bases; junction bases not matched to a gene: 5. The CDR3 extends over 14 amino acids. CDR1 SGHRS and CDR2 YFSETQ come from the germline V gene. The CDR3 bases are TGCGCCAGCAGCTATAACGACAGGGCCGGGGAGCTGTTTTTT. It codes for CASSYNDRAGELFF.

V gene TRBV27 combines with J gene TRBJ2-7; no reliable D call. Germline-derived CDR1 and CDR2 are MNHEY and SMNVEV (reference sequence). V lost 3 bases and J 0 bases, leaving 6 bases between the germline ends. The CDR3 runs 13 residues. In DNA form, the CDR3 reads TGTGCCAGCAGTTTCCTAAGCTCCTACGAGCAGTACTTC. As protein: CASSFLSSYEQYF.

This CDR3 is CATSDHYPPYEQYF. The CDR3 DNA sequence: TGTGCCACCAGTGACCACTACCCACCCTACGAGCAGTACTTC. This chain uses TRBV24-1 with TRBJ2-7; D gene ambiguous. Germline V gene lookup returns CDR1 KGHDR and CDR2 SFDVKD. The CDR3 contains 14 residues. Trimming removed 4 bases at V and 2 bases at J, with 11 bases between.

The gene calls are TRBV5-1 and TRBJ1-2; TRBD1 agrees at 7 bases. The germline V gene encodes CDR1 SGHRS and CDR2 YFSETQ. The trim removed 2 bases at V and 8 bases at J, leaving 15 bases unmatched. This CDR3 contains 16 residues. In nucleotides, the CDR3 is TGCGCCAGCAGCTTTACAGGGGCCCGCGAGGTTTCGGGCTACACCTTC. It is translated as CASSFTGAREVSGYTF.

This sequence joins TRBV10-3 and TRBJ1-3; D remains ambiguous. The germline V and J ends were trimmed by 10 bases and 0 bases, with 10 bases remaining between them. The CDR3 spans 13 residues. The germline gives CDR1 ENHRY, CDR2 SYGVKD. For the CDR3, the DNA is TGTGCCAACTCGAACAGCTCTGGAAACACCATATATTTT. This codes for CANSNSSGNTIYF.

The V and J genes are TRBV11-2 and TRBJ2-7; D uncertain. This CDR3 is built from 12 residues. Germline CDR1 and CDR2: SGHAT and FQNNGV. V shed 4 bases and J shed 0 bases, with 4 bases lying between them. For the CDR3, the DNA is TGTGCCAGCAGCTCCAGCTCCTACGAGCAGTACTTC. The encoded protein is CASSSSSYEQYF. The complete variable domain, with remaining parts taken from reference TRBV11-2 and TRBJ2-7, reads EAGVAQSPRYKIIEKRQSVAFWCNPISGHATLYWYQQILGQGPKLLIQFQNNGVVDDSQLPKDRFSAERLKGVDSTLKIQPAKLEDSAVYLCASSSSSYEQYFGPGTRLTVT.

The chain employs TRBV7-8 and TRBJ2-7; tentative D call: TRBD1 (5 bases). CDR1 is SGHVS, CDR2 FQNEAQ, per germline. Deletions cut 4 bases from V and 2 bases from J, with 21 bases between. The CDR3 totals 17 residues. This CDR3 is CASSSTSGSVETYEQYF. The CDR3 coding sequence is TGTGCCAGCAGCTCGACCTCAGGGTCTGTTGAAACCTACGAGCAGTACTTC.

The gene calls are TRBV3-1 (or the pseudogene TRBV3-2) and TRBJ2-3; maybe TRBD2 (7 bases). Trimming cost V 8 bases and J 2 bases, with 14 bases left between them. The length of the CDR3 is 14 residues. CDR1 is LGHDT and CDR2 is YNNKEL in the germline V gene (reference sequence). CDR3: CASRRGGATDTQYF. In nucleotides, the CDR3 is TGTGCCAGCCGGAGGGGGGGGGCCACAGATACGCAGTATTTT.

J is TRBJ2-2 and V is TRBV28; D is possibly TRBD1 (6 bases). The CDR3 runs 15 residues. Germline CDR1 is MDHEN and CDR2 is SYDVKM. The V and J ends lost 3 bases and 5 bases respectively, with 13 bases between them. The CDR3 loop is CASSLGAQGTGELFF. CDR3 sequence (DNA): TGTGCCAGCAGTTTGGGGGCCCAAGGGACCGGGGAGCTGTTTTTT.

Here the CDR3 DNA reads TGTGCCACGTGGACAGGGGTCCACACAGATACGCAGTATTTT. This codes for CATWTGVHTDTQYF. V and J are TRBV10-3 and TRBJ2-3, with TRBD1 matching over 9 bases. The CDR3 length is 14 residues. CDR1 is ENHRY and CDR2 is SYGVKD in the germline V gene. V lost 10 bases, J lost 2 bases, and 7 bases stayed unmatched.

The genes are TRBV7-8 and TRBJ1-1; D might be TRBD1 (6 bases). Germline V gene sequence: CDR1 SGHVS, CDR2 FQNEAQ. The CDR3 has 16 amino acids. V was clipped by 4 bases and J by 0 bases, with 15 bases between them. The chain's CDR3 is CASSSSGEVMNTEAFF. CDR3 nucleotide sequence: TGTGCCAGCAGCTCATCAGGGGAAGTCATGAACACTGAAGCTTTCTTT.